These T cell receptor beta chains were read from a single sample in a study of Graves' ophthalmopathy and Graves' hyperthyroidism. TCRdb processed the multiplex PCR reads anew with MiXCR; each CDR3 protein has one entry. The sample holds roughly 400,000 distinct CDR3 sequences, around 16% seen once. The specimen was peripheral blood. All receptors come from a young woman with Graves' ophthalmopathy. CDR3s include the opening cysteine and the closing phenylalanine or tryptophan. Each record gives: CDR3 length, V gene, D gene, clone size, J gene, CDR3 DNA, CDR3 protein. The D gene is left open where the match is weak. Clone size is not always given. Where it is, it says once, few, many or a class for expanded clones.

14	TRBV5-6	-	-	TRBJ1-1	TGTGCCAGCAGCTTGGGGTTCTTGGCAGTTCAAGCTTTCTTT	CASSLGFLAVQAFF
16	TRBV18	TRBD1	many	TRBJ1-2	TGTGCCAGCTCACCATCCGGGACAGGGGAGGTCTATGGCTACACCTTC	CASSPSGTGEVYGYTF
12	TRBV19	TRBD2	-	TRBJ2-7	TGTGCCACTTCCGGGACTAGGTACGAGCAGTACTTC	CATSGTRYEQYF
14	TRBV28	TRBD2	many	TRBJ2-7	TGTGCCAGCAGAGGGACTAGCGGGGGGAACGAGCAGTACTTC	CASRGTSGGNEQYF
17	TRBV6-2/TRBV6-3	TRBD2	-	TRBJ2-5	TGTGCCAGCAGTTTGCCGGGACTAGCGGAAATGGGAGAGACCCAGTACTTC	CASSLPGLAEMGETQYF
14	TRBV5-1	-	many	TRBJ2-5	TGCGCCAGCAGCTTGGCGGGCAACAGAGAGACCCAGTACTTC	CASSLAGNRETQYF
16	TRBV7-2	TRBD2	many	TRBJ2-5	TGTGCCAGCAGCTTAGAGATGACTAGCGGGCAAGAGACCCAGTACTTC	CASSLEMTSGQETQYF
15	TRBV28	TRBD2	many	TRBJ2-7	TGTGCCAGCAGTCGGGGGGTACTAGCGGTTTACGAGCAGTACTTC	CASSRGVLAVYEQYF
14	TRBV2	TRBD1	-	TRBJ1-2	TGTGCCAGCACTTTCGACAGGGCATACTATGGCTACACCTTC	CASTFDRAYYGYTF
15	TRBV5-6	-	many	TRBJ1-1	TGTGCCAGCAGCTTGGCTTCGGGGTTGAACACTGAAGCTTTCTTT	CASSLASGLNTEAFF
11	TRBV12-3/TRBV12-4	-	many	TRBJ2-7	TGTGCCAGCAGTATCTCCTACGAGCAGTACTTC	CASSISYEQYF
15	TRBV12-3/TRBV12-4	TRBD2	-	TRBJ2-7	TGTGCCAGCAGTTTTCCGACTAGCGGGATCTACGAGCAGTACTTC	CASSFPTSGIYEQYF
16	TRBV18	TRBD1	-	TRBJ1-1	TGTGCCAGCTCAGGTGAGACAGGGGGCGCGGGCACTGAAGCTTTCTTT	CASSGETGGAGTEAFF
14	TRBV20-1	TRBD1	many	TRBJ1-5	TGCAGTGCAAAGACAGGGGCAATAACTCAGCCCCAGCATTTT	CSAKTGAITQPQHF
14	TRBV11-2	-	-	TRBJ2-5	TGTGCCAGCAGCTTATATCCAGGGAAAGAGACCCAGTACTTC	CASSLYPGKETQYF
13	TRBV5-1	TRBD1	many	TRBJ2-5	TGCGCCAGCAACGACGACAGGGAAGAGACCCAGTACTTC	CASNDDREETQYF
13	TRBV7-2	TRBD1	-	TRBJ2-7	TGTGCCAGCAACGACAGGGGGCCAAGCGAGCAGTACTTC	CASNDRGPSEQYF
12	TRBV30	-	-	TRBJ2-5	TGTGCCTGGTCGGTAGAATTCCAGACCCAGTACTTC	CAWSVEFQTQYF
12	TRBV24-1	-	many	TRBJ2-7	TGTGCCACCAGTGATGGGAACTACGAGCAGTACTTC	CATSDGNYEQYF
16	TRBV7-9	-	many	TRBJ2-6	TGTGCCAGCACCTTAACAGGGATCTCTGGGGCCAACGTCCTGACTTTC	CASTLTGISGANVLTF
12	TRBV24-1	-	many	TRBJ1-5	TGTGCCACCAGTGATTTTTCGAGCCGACAGCATTTT	CATSDFSSRQHF